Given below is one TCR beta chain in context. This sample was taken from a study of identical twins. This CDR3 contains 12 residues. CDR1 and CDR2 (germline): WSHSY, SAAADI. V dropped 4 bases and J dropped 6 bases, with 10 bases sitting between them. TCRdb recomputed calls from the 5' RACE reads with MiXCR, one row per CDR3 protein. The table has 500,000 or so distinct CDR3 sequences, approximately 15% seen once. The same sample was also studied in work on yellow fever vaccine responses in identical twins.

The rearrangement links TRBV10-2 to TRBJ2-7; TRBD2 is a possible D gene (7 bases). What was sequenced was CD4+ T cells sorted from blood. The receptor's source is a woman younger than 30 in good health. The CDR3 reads CASSGGGPEQYF. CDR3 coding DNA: TGCGCCAGCAGTGGGGGGGGGCCCGAGCAGTACTTC.